Below, one T cell receptor beta chain is given with its context. This specimen belongs to a study of blood T cell repertoires in COVID-19. Trimming pared 5 bases from V and 0 bases from J, leaving 14 bases between. The CDR3 consists of 17 residues. The germline V gene encodes CDR1 LNHDA and CDR2 SQIVND (reference sequence). Data came from immunoSEQ multiplex PCR; TCRdb stores just in-frame clones and leaves some out. The sample records about 470,000 clones, about nine tenths being singletons. Sequenced: PBMCs or T cells enriched from blood (not recorded which). The chain uses TRBV19 and TRBJ2-6; tentatively, D is TRBD2 (5 bases). The sequence derives from a young woman who had recovered from COVID-19. Written as DNA, the CDR3 is TGTGCCAGTAGTCTGTATTTGGGGAGCTCTGGGGCCAACGTCCTGACTTTC. As protein: CASSLYLGSSGANVLTF.